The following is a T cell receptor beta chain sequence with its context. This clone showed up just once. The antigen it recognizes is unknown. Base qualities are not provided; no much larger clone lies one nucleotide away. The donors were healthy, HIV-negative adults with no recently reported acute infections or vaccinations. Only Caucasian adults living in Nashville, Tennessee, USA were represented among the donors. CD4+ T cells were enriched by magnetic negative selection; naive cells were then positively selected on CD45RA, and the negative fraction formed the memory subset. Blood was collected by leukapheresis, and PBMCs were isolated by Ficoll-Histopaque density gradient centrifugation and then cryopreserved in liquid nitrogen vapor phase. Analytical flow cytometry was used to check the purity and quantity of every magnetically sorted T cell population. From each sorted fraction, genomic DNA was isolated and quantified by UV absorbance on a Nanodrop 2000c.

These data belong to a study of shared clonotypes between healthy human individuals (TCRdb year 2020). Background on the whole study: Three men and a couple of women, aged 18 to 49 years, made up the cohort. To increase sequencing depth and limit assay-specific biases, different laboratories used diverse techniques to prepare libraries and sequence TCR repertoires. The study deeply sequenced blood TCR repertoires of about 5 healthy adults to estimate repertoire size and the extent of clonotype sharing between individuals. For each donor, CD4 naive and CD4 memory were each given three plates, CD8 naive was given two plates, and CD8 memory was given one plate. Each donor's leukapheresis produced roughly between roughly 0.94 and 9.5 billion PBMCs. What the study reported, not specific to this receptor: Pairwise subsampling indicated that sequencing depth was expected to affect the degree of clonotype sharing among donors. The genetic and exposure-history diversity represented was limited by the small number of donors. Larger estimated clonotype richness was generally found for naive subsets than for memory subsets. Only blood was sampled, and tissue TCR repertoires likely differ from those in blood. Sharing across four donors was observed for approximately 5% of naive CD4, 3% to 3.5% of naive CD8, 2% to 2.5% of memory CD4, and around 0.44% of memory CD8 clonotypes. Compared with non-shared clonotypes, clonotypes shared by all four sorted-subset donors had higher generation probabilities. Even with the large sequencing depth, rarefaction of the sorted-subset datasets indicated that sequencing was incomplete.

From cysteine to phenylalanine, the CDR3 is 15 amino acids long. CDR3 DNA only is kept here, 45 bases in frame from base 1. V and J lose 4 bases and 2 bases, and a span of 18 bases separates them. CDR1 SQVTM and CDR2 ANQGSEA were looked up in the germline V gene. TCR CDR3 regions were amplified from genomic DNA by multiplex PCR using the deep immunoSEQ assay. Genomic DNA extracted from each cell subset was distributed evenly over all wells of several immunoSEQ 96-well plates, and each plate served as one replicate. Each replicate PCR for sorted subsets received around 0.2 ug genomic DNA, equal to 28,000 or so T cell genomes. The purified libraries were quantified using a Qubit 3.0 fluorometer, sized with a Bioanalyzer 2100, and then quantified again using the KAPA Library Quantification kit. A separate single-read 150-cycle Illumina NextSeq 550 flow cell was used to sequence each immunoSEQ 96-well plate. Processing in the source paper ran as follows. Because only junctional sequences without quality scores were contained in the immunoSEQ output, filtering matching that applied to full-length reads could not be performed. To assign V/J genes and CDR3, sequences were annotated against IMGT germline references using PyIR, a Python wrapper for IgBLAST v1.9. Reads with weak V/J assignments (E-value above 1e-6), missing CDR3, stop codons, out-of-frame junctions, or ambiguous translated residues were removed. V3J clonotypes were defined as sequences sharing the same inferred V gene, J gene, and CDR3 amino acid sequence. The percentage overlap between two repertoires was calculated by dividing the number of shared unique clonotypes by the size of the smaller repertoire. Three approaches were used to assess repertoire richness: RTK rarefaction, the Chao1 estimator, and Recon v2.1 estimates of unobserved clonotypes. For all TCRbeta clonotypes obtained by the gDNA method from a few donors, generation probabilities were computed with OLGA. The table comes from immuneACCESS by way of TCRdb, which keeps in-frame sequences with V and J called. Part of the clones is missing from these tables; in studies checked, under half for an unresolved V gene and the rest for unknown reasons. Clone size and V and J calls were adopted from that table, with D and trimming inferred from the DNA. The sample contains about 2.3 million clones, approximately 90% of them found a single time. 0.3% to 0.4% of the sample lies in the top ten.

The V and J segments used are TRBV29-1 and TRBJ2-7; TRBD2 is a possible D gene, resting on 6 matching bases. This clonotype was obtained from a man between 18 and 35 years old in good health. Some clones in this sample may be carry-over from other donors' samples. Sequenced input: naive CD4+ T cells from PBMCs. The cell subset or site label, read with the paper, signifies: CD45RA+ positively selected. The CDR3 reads CSVGSSGTSPYEQYF. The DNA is TGCAGCGTTGGATCATCCGGGACTTCCCCCTACGAGCAGTACTTC.